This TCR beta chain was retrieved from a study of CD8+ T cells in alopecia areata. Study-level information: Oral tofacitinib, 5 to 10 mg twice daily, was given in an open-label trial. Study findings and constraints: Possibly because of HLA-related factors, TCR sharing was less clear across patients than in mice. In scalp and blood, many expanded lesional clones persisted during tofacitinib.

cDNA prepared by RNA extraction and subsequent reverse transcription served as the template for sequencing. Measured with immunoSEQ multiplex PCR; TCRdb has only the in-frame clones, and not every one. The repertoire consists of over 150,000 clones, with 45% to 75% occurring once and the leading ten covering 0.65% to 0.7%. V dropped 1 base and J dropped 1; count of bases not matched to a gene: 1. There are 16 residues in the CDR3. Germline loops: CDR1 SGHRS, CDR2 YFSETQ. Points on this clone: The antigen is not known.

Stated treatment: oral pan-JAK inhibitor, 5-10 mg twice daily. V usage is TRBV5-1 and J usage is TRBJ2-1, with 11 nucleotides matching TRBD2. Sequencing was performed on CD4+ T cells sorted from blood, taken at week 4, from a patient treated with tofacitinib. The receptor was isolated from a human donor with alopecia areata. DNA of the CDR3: TGCGCCAGCAGCTTGCGGACTAGCGGGTCCTACAATGAGCAGTTCTTC. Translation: CASSLRTSGSYNEQFF.